This T cell receptor beta chain was sequenced during a study of blood T cell repertoires in COVID-19. The overall study: The origin of the acute and convalescent COVID-19 samples was the United States, Italy and Spain. From T cells, B-cell-depleted T cells, or PBMCs came the material, which was cDNA or gDNA.

In assigning cohorts, the study relied on participant-reported clinical history. Donors of Cohort 3 who recovered were those that had two negative PCRs, clearance, or symptom resolution. Germline CDR1 reads SGDLS; CDR2 reads YYNGEE. V lost 2 bases to trimming and J lost 0 bases; unmatched junction nucleotides: 10. CDR3 length equals 17 residues. The repertoire was sequenced with immunoSEQ multiplex PCR; TCRdb's copy has only in-frame clones and lacks some. The sample yields about 480,000 clones, 70% to 90% seen once. This sequence joins TRBV9 and TRBJ1-2, with TRBD1 matching over 7 bases. The TCR originated in a woman between 35 and 50 years old who had recovered from COVID-19. Material for sequencing was PBMCs or T cells enriched from blood (not recorded which). The CDR3 spells CASSVRDSFSTNYGYTF. The CDR3 region has the DNA TGTGCCAGCAGCGTTAGGGACAGCTTCTCGACTAACTATGGCTACACCTTC.